The present entry profiles one T cell receptor (beta chain) with its context. The sample belongs to a study of blood T cell repertoires in COVID-19. Trimming left V 3 bases short and J 5 bases short, with 10 bases between. The germline gives CDR1 MNHEY, CDR2 SMNVEV (reference sequence). The CDR3 is made up of 13 amino acids. Some clones are missing from TCRdb's copy, which holds only in-frame ones; the method was immunoSEQ multiplex PCR. The repertoire holds over 45,000 clones, with 89% as singletons. This TCR derives from a woman aged 60-75 years with COVID-19, enrolled during active disease. This chain links TRBV27 with TRBJ1-2; no clear D gene. Sequencing was carried out using peripheral blood. The CDR3 protein is CASSFSFGYGYTF. CDR3 DNA: TGTGCCAGCAGTTTTAGTTTCGGGTATGGCTACACCTTC.